Only one count was recorded for the clone carrying this T cell receptor (beta chain). The antigen is undetermined. PCR primers comprised 60 Vbeta and 13 Jbeta primers. Profiling relied on immunoSEQ multiplex PCR, and the TCRdb table lists in-frame clones only, not all of them. Counted here are more than 100,000 clones, 70% to 80% occurring once; the ten biggest clones make up about 7.8%. These data originate in a study of cytomegalovirus exposure and HLA in healthy donors. Whole-study results and caveats: The authors enumerated 150 to 200 TCR beta chains as linked to cytomegalovirus. When presence/absence was analysed, sequencing depth was taken to be roughly uniform across donors. In an earlier analysis, productive rearrangement rates for most beta V segments clustered near 87% or 30%. Donor immune exposure was known only as CMV serostatus.

The CDR3 extends over 14 amino acids. The germline V gene encodes CDR1 MNHNS and CDR2 SASEGT. The trim removed 6 bases at V and 6 bases at J, leaving 4 bases unmatched. The chain employs TRBV6-1 and TRBJ1-4, with 10 nucleotides matching TRBD1. The sample was PBMCs. This receptor was taken from a woman between 40 and 55 years old in good health and CMV-seropositive. CDR3 nucleotides: TGTGCCAGCAGATACGGGACAGGGGATGAAAAACTGTTTTTT. This translates into CASRYGTGDEKLFF.